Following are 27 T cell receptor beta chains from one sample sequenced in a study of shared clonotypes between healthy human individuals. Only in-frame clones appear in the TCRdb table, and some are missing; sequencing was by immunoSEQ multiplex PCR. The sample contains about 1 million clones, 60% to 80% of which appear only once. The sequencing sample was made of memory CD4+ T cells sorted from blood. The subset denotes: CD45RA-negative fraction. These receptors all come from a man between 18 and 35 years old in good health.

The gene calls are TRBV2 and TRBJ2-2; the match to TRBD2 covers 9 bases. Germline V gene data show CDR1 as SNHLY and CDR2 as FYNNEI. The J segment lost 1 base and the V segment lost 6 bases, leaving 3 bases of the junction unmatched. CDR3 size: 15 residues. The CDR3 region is CASRLTSGNTGELFF. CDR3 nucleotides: TGTGCCAGCAGGTTGACTAGCGGGAACACCGGGGAGCTGTTTTTT.

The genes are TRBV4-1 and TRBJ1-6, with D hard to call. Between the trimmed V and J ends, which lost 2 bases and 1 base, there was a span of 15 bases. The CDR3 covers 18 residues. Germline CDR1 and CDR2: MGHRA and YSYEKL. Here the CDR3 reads CASSQSLKGGSYNSPLHF. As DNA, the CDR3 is TGCGCCAGCAGCCAATCCTTAAAAGGTGGTTCCTATAATTCACCCCTCCACTTT.

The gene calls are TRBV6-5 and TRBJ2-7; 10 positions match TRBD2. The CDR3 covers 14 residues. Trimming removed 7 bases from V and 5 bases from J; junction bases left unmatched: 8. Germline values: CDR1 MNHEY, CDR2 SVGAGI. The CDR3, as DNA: TGTGCCAGCATCCCGACTAGCGGGCTCAACGAGCAGTACTTC. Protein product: CASIPTSGLNEQYF.

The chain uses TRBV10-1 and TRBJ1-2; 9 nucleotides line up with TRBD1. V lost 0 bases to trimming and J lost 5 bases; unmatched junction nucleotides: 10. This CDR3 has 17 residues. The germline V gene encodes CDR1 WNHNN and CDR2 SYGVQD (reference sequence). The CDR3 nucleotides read TGCGCCAGCAGTGAGTCGCCCACCGGGACAGGGATTTATGGCTACACCTTC. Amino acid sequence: CASSESPTGTGIYGYTF.

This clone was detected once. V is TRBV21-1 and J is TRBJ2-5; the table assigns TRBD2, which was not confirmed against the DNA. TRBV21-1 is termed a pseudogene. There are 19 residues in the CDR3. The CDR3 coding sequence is TGTGCCAGCAGCAAGGGAAATAGCGGAACGGCGCGGTCCCAAGAGACCCAGTACTTC. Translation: CASSKGNSGTARSQETQYF.

The CDR3 sequence is CASSLIRDHEQYF. CDR3 DNA sequence: TGTGCCAGCAGTCTCATCAGGGACCACGAGCAGTACTTC. V is TRBV6-6 and J is TRBJ2-7, with D perhaps matching TRBD1 or TRBD2 (5 bases each). V lost 5 bases to trimming and J lost 5 bases, with 13 bases between them. This CDR3 has 13 amino acids. Germline lookup yields CDR1 MNHNY and CDR2 SVGAGI (reference sequence).

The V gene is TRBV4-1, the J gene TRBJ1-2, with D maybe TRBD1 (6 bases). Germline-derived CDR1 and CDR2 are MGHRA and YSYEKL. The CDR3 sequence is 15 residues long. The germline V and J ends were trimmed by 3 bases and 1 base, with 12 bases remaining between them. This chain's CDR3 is CASSQQDSFNYGYTF. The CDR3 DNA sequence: TGCGCCAGCAGCCAGCAGGACAGCTTTAACTATGGCTACACCTTC.

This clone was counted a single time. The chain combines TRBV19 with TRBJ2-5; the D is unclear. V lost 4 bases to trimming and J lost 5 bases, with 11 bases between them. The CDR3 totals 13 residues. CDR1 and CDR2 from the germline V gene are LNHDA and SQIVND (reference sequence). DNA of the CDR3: TGTGCCAGTAGTACCTCCCGCGCGGAGACCCAGTACTTC. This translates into CASSTSRAETQYF. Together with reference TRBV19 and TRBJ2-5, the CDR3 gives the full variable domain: DGGITQSPKYLFRKEGQNVTLSCEQNLNHDAMYWYRQDPGQGLRLIYYSQIVNDFQKGDIAEGYSVSREKKESFPLTVTSAQKNPTAFYLCASSTSRAETQYFGPGTRLLVL.

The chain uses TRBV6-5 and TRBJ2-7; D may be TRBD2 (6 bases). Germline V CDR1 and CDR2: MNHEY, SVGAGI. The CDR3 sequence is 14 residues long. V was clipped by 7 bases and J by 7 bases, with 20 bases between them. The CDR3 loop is CASTKEGEGKEQYF. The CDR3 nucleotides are TGTGCCAGCACCAAGGAGGGTGAGGGTAAGGAGCAGTACTTC.

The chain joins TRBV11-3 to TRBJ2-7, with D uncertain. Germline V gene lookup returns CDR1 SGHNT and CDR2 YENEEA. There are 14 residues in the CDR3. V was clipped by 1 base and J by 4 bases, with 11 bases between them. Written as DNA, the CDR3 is TGTGCCAGCAGCTTAGGTGGGGTGGGATACGAGCAGTACTTC. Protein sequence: CASSLGGVGYEQYF.

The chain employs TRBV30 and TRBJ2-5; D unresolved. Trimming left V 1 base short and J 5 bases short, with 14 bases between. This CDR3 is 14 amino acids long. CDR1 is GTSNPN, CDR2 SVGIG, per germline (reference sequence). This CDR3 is CAWSAGQVLETQYF. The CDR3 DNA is TGTGCCTGGAGTGCGGGCCAGGTTCTGGAGACCCAGTACTTC.

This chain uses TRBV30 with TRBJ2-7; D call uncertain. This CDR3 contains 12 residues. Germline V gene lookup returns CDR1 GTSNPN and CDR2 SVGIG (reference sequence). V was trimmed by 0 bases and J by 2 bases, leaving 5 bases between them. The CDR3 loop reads CAWSVEPYEQYF. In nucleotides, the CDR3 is TGTGCCTGGAGTGTAGAGCCCTACGAGCAGTACTTC.

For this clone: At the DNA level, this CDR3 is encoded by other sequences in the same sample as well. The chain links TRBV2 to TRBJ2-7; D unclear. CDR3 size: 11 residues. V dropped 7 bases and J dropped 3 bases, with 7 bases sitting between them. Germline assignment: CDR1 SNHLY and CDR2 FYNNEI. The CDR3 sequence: CASKGSYEQYF. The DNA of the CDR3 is TGTGCCAGCAAGGGCAGCTACGAGCAGTACTTC.

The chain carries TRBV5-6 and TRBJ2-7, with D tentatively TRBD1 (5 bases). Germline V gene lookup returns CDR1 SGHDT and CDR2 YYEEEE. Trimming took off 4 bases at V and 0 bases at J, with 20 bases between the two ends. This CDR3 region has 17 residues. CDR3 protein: CASSDRSTQLSSYEQYF. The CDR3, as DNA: TGTGCCAGCAGCGACAGATCGACGCAACTCAGCTCCTACGAGCAGTACTTC.

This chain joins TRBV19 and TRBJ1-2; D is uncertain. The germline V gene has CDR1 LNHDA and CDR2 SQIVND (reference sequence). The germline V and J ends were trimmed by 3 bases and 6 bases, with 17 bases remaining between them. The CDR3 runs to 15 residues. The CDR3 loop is CASSIAPNSYDGYTF. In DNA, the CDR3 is TGTGCCAGTAGTATTGCCCCAAATAGCTATGATGGCTACACCTTC.

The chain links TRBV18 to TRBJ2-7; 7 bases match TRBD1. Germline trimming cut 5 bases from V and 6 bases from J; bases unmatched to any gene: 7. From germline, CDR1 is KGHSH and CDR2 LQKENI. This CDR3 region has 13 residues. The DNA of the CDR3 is TGTGCCAGCTCATACCGGGACAGTAGCGAGCAGTACTTC. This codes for CASSYRDSSEQYF.

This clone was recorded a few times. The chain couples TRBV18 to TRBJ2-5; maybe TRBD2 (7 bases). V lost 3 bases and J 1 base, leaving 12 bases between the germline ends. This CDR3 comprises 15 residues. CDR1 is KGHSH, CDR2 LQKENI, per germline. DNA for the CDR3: TGTGCCAGCTCACCTAGGCGGGGGCTCCAAGAGACCCAGTACTTC. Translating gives CASSPRRGLQETQYF.

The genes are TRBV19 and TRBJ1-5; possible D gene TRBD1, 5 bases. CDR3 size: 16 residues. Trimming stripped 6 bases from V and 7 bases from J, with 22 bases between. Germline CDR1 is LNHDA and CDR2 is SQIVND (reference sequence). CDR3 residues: CASRLQRDGTGQPQHF. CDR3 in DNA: TGTGCCAGTAGACTGCAACGGGACGGCACGGGACAGCCCCAGCATTTT.

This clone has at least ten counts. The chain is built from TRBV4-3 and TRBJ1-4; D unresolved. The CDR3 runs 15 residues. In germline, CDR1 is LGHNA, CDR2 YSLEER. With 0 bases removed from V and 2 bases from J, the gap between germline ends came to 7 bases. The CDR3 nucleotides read TGCGCCAGCAGCCAAGATGGGATGACTAATGAAAAACTGTTTTTT. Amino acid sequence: CASSQDGMTNEKLFF.

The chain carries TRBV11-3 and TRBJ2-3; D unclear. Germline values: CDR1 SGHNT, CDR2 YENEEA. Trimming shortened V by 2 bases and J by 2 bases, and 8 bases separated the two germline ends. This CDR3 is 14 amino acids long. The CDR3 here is CASSLSSYTDTQYF. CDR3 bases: TGTGCCAGCAGCTTAAGCTCTTACACAGATACGCAGTATTTT.

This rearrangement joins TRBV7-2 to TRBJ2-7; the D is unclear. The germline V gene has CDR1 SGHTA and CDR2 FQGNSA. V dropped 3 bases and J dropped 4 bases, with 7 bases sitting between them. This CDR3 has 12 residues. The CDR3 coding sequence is TGTGCCAGCAGCTTGGAATGGTACGAGCAGTACTTC. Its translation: CASSLEWYEQYF.

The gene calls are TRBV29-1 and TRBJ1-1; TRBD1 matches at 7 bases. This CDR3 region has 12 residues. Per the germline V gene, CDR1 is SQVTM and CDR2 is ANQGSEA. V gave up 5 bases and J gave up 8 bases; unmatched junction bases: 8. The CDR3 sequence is CSVTTGSQEAFF. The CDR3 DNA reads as TGCAGCGTTACGACAGGGTCTCAGGAAGCTTTCTTT.

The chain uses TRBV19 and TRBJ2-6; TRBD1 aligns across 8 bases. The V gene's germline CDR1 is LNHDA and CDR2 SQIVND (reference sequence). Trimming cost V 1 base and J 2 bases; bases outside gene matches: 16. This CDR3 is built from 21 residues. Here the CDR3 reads CASSIGRRGQVASTGANVLTF. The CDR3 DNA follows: TGTGCCAGTAGTATAGGACGGAGGGGACAGGTGGCTAGCACTGGGGCCAACGTCCTGACTTTC.

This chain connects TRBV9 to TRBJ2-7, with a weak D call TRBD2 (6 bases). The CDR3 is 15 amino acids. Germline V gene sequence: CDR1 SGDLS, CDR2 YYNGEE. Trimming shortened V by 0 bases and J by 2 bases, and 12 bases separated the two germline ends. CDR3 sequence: CASSVGWGVAYEQYF. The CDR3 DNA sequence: TGTGCCAGCAGCGTAGGGTGGGGGGTTGCCTACGAGCAGTACTTC.

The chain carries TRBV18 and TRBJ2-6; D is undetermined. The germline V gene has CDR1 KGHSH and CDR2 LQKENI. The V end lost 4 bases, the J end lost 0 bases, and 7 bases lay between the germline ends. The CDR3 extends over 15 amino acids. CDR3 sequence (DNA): TGTGCCAGCTCACGGATGGACTCTGGGGCCAACGTCCTGACTTTC. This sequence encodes CASSRMDSGANVLTF.

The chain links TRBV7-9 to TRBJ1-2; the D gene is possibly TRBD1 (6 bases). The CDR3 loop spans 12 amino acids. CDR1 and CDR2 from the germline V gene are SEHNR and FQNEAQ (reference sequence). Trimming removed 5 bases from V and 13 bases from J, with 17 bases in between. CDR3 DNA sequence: TGTGCCAGCAGCCTAGACAGGCCTCCTTTCACCTTC. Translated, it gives CASSLDRPPFTF. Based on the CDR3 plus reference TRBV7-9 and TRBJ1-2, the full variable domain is DTGVSQNPRHKITKRGQNVTFRCDPISEHNRLYWYRQTLGQGPEFLTYFQNEAQLEKSRLLSDRFSAERPKGSFSTLEIQRTEQGDSAMYLCASSLDRPPFTFGSGTRLTVV.

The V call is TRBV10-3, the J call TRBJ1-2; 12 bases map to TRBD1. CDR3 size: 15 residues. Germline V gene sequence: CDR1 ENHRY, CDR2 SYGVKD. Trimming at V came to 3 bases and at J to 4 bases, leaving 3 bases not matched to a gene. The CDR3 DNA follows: TGTGCCATCAGTGAAGGGACAGGGGGCTTCTATGGCTACACCTTC. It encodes CAISEGTGGFYGYTF.